One sample yielded the 5 T cell receptor beta chains listed below, sequenced in a study of T cell changes during pregnancy in multiple sclerosis. Measured with immunoSEQ multiplex PCR; TCRdb has only the in-frame clones, and not every one. The sample shows roughly 60,000 clones, about nine tenths of them seen only once. The specimen comprised peripheral blood, sampled in the second trimester of pregnancy. The receptors shown here come from a female donor with multiple sclerosis, enrolled in a pregnancy study.

This clone has only one observation. The rearrangement joins TRBV10-1 to TRBJ2-2; unclear D gene. The CDR3 extends over 14 amino acids. V lost 2 bases to trimming and J lost 1 base, with 5 bases between them. Germline lookup yields CDR1 WNHNN and CDR2 SYGVQD (reference sequence). CDR3 DNA sequence: TGCGCCAGCAGTGAGAAGCGGAACACCGGGGAGCTGTTTTTT. Its translation: CASSEKRNTGELFF.

The chain joins TRBV5-6 to TRBJ1-2, with D maybe TRBD1 (6 bases). CDR1 is SGHDT, CDR2 YYEEEE, per germline. The CDR3 runs to 13 residues. V was trimmed by 4 bases and J by 5 bases, leaving 12 bases between them. The CDR3 DNA follows: TGTGCCAGCAGCATCCGGGACATTTATGGCTACACCTTC. Translating gives CASSIRDIYGYTF.

The V gene is TRBV6-6, the J gene TRBJ1-3; possibly TRBD1 for D (5 bases). Trimming cost V 7 bases and J 0 bases, with 16 bases left between them. The CDR3 covers 16 residues. The germline V gene encodes CDR1 MNHNY and CDR2 SVGAGI (reference sequence). This CDR3 is CASTSNGGVSGNTIYF. In DNA form, the CDR3 reads TGTGCCAGCACCTCCAACGGGGGGGTCTCTGGAAACACCATATATTTT.

V and J are TRBV6-6 and TRBJ2-6, with D uncertain. There are 13 residues in the CDR3. Germline CDR1 MNHNY, CDR2 SVGAGI (reference sequence). Trimming shortened V by 10 bases and J by 4 bases, and 11 bases separated the two germline ends. This CDR3 is CATYLRGANVLTF. CDR3 in DNA: TGTGCCACCTACCTTCGGGGGGCCAACGTCCTGACTTTC.

V is TRBV7-9 and J is TRBJ2-4; D may be TRBD2 (5 bases). The germline gives CDR1 SEHNR, CDR2 FQNEAQ (reference sequence). With 3 bases removed from V and 0 bases from J, the gap between germline ends came to 21 bases. This CDR3 contains 19 residues. CDR3 sequence (DNA): TGTGCCAGCAGCTTTAGCGTTCCGGGGAACGAGGTAGCCAAAAACATTCAGTACTTC. It yields the protein CASSFSVPGNEVAKNIQYF.